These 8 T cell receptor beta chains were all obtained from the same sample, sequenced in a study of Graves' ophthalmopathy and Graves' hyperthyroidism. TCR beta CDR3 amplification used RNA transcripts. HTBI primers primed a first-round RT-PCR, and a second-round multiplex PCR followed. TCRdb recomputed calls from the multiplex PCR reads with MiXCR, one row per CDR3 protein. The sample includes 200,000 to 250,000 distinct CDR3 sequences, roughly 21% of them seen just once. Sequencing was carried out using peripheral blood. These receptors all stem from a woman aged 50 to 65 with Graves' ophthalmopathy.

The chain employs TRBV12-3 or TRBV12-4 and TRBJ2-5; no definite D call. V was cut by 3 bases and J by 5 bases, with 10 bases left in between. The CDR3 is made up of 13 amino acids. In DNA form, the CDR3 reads TGTGCCAGCAGTTTTTTTGGTGATGAGACCCAGTACTTC. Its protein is CASSFFGDETQYF.

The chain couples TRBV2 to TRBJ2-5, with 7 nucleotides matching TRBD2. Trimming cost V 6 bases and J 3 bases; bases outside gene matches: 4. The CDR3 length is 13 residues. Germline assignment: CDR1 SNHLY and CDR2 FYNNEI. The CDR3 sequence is CASRRDYEETQYF. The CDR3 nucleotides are TGTGCCAGCAGGAGGGACTACGAAGAGACCCAGTACTTC.

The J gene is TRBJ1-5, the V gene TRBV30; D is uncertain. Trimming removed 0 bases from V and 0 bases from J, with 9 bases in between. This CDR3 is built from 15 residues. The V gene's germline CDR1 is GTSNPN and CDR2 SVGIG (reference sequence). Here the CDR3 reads CAWSVGLSSNQPQHF. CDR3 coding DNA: TGTGCCTGGAGTGTCGGCTTAAGTAGCAATCAGCCCCAGCATTTT.

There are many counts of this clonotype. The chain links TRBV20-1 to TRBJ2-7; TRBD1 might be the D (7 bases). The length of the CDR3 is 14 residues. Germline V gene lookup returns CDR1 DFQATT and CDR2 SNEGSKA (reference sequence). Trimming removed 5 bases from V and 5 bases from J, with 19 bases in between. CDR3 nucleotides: TGCAGTGCTGGAGGGACAGTGGGGCTGAACGAGCAGTACTTC. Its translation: CSAGGTVGLNEQYF.

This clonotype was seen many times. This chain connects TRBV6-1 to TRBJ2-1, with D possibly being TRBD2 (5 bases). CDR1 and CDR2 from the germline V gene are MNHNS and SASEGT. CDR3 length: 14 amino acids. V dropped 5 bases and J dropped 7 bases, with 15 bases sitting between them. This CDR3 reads CASSPGISGNEQFF. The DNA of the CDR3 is TGTGCCAGCAGTCCCGGGATTTCGGGGAATGAGCAGTTCTTC.

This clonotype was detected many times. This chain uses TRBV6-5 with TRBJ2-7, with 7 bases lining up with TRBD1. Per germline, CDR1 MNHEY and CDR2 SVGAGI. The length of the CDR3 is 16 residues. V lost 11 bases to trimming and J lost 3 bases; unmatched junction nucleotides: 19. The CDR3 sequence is CACVDGQDSIDYEQYF. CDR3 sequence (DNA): TGTGCCTGCGTAGATGGACAGGATAGTATCGACTACGAGCAGTACTTC.

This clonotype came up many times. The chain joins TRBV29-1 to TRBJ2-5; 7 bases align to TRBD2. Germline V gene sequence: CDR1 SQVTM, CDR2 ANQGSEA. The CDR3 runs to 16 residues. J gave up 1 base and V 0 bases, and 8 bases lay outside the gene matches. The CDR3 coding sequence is TGCAGCGTTGAAGATATGAGCGGGGACCTCCAAGAGACCCAGTACTTC. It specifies CSVEDMSGDLQETQYF.

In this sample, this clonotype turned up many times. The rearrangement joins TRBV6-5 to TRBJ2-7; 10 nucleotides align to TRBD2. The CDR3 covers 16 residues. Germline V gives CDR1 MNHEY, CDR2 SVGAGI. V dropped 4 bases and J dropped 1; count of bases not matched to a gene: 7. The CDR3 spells CASSSLLAGESYEQYF. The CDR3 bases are TGTGCCAGCAGTTCCCTCCTAGCGGGAGAATCCTACGAGCAGTACTTC.